What follows describes a single T cell receptor beta chain. Each of the donors had roughly 9.7 milliliters of peripheral blood drawn into EDTA-treated Vacutainer tubes. PCR was performed a second time for roughly 7 to 12 cycles using a sample-barcoded 5' primer and a J-beta primer mix. One entry per CDR3 protein, called by TCRdb with MiXCR from the 5' RACE reads. This sample has about 800,000 distinct CDR3 sequences, with just under 25% found just once. The data were taken from a study of blood T cells in healthy people across ages. Trimming left V 0 bases short and J 5 bases short, with 11 bases between. The CDR3 spans 14 residues. Germline lookup yields CDR1 DFQATT and CDR2 SNEGSKA (reference sequence). These data were also reused for a study on T cells of mothers and their children.

The TCR was taken from a boy between 10 and 17 years old in good health. The J gene is TRBJ2-1, the V gene TRBV20-1; D gene ambiguous. Sequencing was done on a sample of blood. CDR3 sequence: CSARDFGENNEQFF. The CDR3 DNA reads as TGCAGTGCTAGAGATTTCGGAGAAAACAATGAGCAGTTCTTC.